Below are 32 T cell receptor beta chains sequenced from a single sample in a study of cytomegalovirus exposure and HLA in healthy donors. Here immunoSEQ multiplex PCR was the method, and the copy in TCRdb shows in-frame clones only, minus some. The sample holds 250,000 to 350,000 clones, 75% to 90% seen once. Sequencing was carried out using PBMCs. The receptors come from a woman aged 25-40 years in good health and CMV-seropositive.

The chain is built from TRBV15 and TRBJ2-7, with TRBD1 identical over 7 bases. This CDR3 has 14 amino acids. V gave up 1 base and J gave up 4 bases; unmatched junction bases: 4. Germline V gives CDR1 LNHNV, CDR2 YYDKDF (reference sequence). For the CDR3, the DNA is TGTGCCACCAGCAGAGGACAGGGTTCTTACGAGCAGTACTTC. Residues: CATSRGQGSYEQYF.

As regards this clone: Germline is not matched at one junction end, which may reflect a read error. The chain carries TRBV6-1 and TRBJ2-2; 9 bases are a match to TRBD1. The germline V gene has CDR1 MNHNS and CDR2 SASEGT. This CDR3 spans 16 amino acids. CDR3 region: CASREGQGIRTGELFF. DNA for the CDR3: TGTGCCAGCAGGGAAGGACAGGGGATCCGCACCGGGGAGCTGTTTTTT.

The V call is TRBV9, the J call TRBJ2-7; 8 bases agree with TRBD1. Germline-derived CDR1 and CDR2 are SGDLS and YYNGEE. V dropped 0 bases and J dropped 2; count of bases not matched to a gene: 4. This CDR3 is 15 amino acids long. This CDR3 reads CASSVAGQAPYEQYF. In nucleotides, the CDR3 is TGTGCCAGCAGCGTAGCGGGACAGGCCCCCTACGAGCAGTACTTC.

This rearrangement joins TRBV7-6 to TRBJ1-1; D may be TRBD1 (5 bases). The CDR3 sequence is 12 residues long. The V gene lost 6 bases and the J gene lost 5 bases, with 10 bases spanning the gap. The germline gives CDR1 SGHVS, CDR2 FNYEAQ. The CDR3 loop reads CASSRGGTEAFF. In nucleotides, the CDR3 is TGTGCCAGCAGTAGGGGCGGAACTGAAGCTTTCTTT.

The V gene is TRBV2, the J gene TRBJ2-3; a weak D match, TRBD2 (6 bases). The length of the CDR3 is 17 residues. Trimming stripped 4 bases from V and 0 bases from J, with 17 bases between. Germline V lookup: CDR1 SNHLY, CDR2 FYNNEI. The CDR3 reads CASSVNSREISTDTQYF. The CDR3 nucleotides are TGTGCCAGCAGTGTTAATAGCCGGGAGATTAGCACAGATACGCAGTATTTT.

The genes are TRBV19 and TRBJ2-1; 8 bases line up with TRBD2. There are 15 residues in the CDR3. J lost 3 bases, V lost 7 bases, and 8 bases had no gene match. Germline V gives CDR1 LNHDA, CDR2 SQIVND (reference sequence). CDR3 coding DNA: TGTGCCAGTACCCCACCAGCGGGAGACTACAATGAGCAGTTCTTC. It encodes CASTPPAGDYNEQFF.

The rearrangement joins TRBV25-1 to TRBJ1-2; 7 positions match TRBD1. The CDR3 contains 18 residues. Germline assignment: CDR1 MGHDK and CDR2 SYGVNS. J was trimmed by 0 bases and V by 1 base; bases with no gene match: 11. The CDR3 DNA is TGTGCCAGCAGTGAATTTTCCACCCAGGGGGGTACTAACTATGGCTACACCTTC. This translates into CASSEFSTQGGTNYGYTF.

The chain combines TRBV5-5 with TRBJ2-6, with D unclear. This CDR3 has 13 amino acids. Germline V lookup: CDR1 SGHKS, CDR2 YYEKEE (reference sequence). Deletions cut 2 bases from V and 4 bases from J, with 4 bases between. CDR3 sequence (DNA): TGTGCCAGCAGCTTAAAAGGGGCCAACGTCCTGACTTTC. As protein: CASSLKGANVLTF.

The rearrangement joins TRBV14 to TRBJ2-1; tentatively, D is TRBD2 (5 bases). CDR3 length: 13 amino acids. The germline V and J ends were trimmed by 4 bases and 4 bases, with 8 bases remaining between them. Germline lookup yields CDR1 SGHDN and CDR2 FVKESK. In DNA form, the CDR3 reads TGTGCCAGCAGCCTTACTAGTTACAATGAGCAGTTCTTC. This gives the protein CASSLTSYNEQFF.

This sequence joins TRBV7-2 and TRBJ2-1; 10 bases align to TRBD1. Unmatched junction bases numbered 7, after V lost 2 bases and J lost 0 bases. The CDR3 loop spans 18 amino acids. The germline V gene has CDR1 SGHTA and CDR2 FQGNSA. CDR3 residues: CASSLPTTGGLSYNEQFF. The CDR3 DNA reads as TGTGCCAGCAGCTTACCTACGACAGGGGGCCTCTCCTACAATGAGCAGTTCTTC. Full variable domain (missing parts from reference TRBV7-2 and TRBJ2-1): GAGVSQSPSNKVTEKGKDVELRCDPISGHTALYWYRQSLGQGLEFLIYFQGNSAPDKSGLPSDRFSAERTGGSVSTLTIQRTQQEDSAVYLCASSLPTTGGLSYNEQFFGPGTRLTVL.

The chain links TRBV4-1 to TRBJ1-1; TRBD1 might be the D (5 bases). Germline CDR1 and CDR2: MGHRA and YSYEKL. Trimming pared 1 base from V and 5 bases from J, leaving 11 bases between. This CDR3 is built from 14 residues. Here the CDR3 reads CASSQGKGITEAFF. CDR3 sequence (DNA): TGCGCCAGCAGCCAAGGAAAGGGGATTACTGAAGCTTTCTTT.

This chain links TRBV30 with TRBJ2-7; TRBD2 is a possible D gene (6 bases). The germline V gene has CDR1 GTSNPN and CDR2 SVGIG (reference sequence). The CDR3 length is 12 residues. The CDR3 nucleotides read TGTGCATTACGGGGGTTGTCCTACGAGCAGTACTTC. Protein sequence: CALRGLSYEQYF.

The table lists this clone with a count of one. The chain recombines TRBV5-1 with TRBJ2-2, with a weak D call TRBD2 (6 bases). CDR1 is SGHRS and CDR2 is YFSETQ in the germline V gene. Trimming took off 0 bases at V and 0 bases at J, with 9 bases between the two ends. The CDR3 totals 16 residues. The CDR3 loop is CASSLEGRSNTGELFF. CDR3 coding DNA: TGCGCCAGCAGCTTGGAAGGGAGGTCGAACACCGGGGAGCTGTTTTTT. Full variable domain (remainder filled in from reference TRBV5-1 and TRBJ2-2): KAGVTQTPRYLIKTRGQQVTLSCSPISGHRSVSWYQQTPGQGLQFLFEYFSETQRNKGNFPGRFSGRQFSNSRSEMNVSTLELGDSALYLCASSLEGRSNTGELFFGEGSRLTVL.

This clone is a singleton in its sample. V and J are TRBV29-1 and TRBJ1-2; D unclear. The V gene lost 0 bases and the J gene lost 5 bases, with 22 bases spanning the gap. CDR3 length equals 17 residues. The germline V gene has CDR1 SQVTM and CDR2 ANQGSEA. CDR3: CSVEEVLPASFEYGYTF. CDR3 bases: TGCAGCGTTGAAGAAGTACTACCTGCCTCGTTTGAATATGGCTACACCTTC.

J is TRBJ2-7 and V is TRBV7-2; D is unclear. Per the germline V gene, CDR1 is SGHTA and CDR2 is FQGNSA. This CDR3 comprises 14 residues. Trimming left V 5 bases short and J 2 bases short, with 13 bases between. CDR3 DNA sequence: TGTGCCAGCAGCCCCCAGCGAGGAACCTACGAGCAGTACTTC. It yields the protein CASSPQRGTYEQYF.

This chain joins TRBV6-5 and TRBJ2-5; 7 nucleotides agree with TRBD2. The CDR3 is 14 residues long. CDR1 and CDR2 from the germline V gene are MNHEY and SVGAGI. The ends lost 7 bases at V and 4 bases at J; junction bases unmatched: 9. This CDR3 reads CASTTPGGLETQYF. Here the CDR3 DNA reads TGTGCCAGCACCACCCCCGGGGGGTTAGAGACCCAGTACTTC.

Points on this clone: This sample includes further DNA sequences coding for the same CDR3. The chain combines TRBV7-3 with TRBJ1-1; TRBD1 is a possible D gene (6 bases). CDR3 size: 13 residues. Germline V CDR1 and CDR2: SGHTA, FQGTGA. V lost 5 bases and J 1 base, leaving 8 bases between the germline ends. As DNA, the CDR3 is TGTGCCAGCAGCCTGACAGGGAACACTGAAGCTTTCTTT. Translating gives CASSLTGNTEAFF.

The CDR3 loop reads CATSNPRVSGLVYEQYF. For the CDR3, the DNA is TGTGCCACCAGCAACCCCAGGGTTAGCGGGCTGGTCTACGAGCAGTACTTC. J is TRBJ2-7 and V is TRBV15; 7 bases are shared with TRBD2. The CDR3 runs 17 residues. After removal of 4 bases from V and 3 bases from J, the junction contained 15 bases not matched to a gene. CDR1 is LNHNV and CDR2 is YYDKDF in the germline V gene (reference sequence).

The chain joins TRBV7-7 to TRBJ2-3; no definite D call. The CDR3 contains 14 residues. CDR1 SSHAT and CDR2 FNYEAQ come from the germline V gene (reference sequence). The V end lost 5 bases, the J end lost 2 bases, and 11 bases lay between the germline ends. CDR3 region: CASSPFVYTDTQYF. In DNA form, the CDR3 reads TGTGCCAGCAGCCCCTTTGTTTACACAGATACGCAGTATTTT.

This clone was observed a handful of times. The chain carries TRBV19 and TRBJ1-2; D remains unclear. CDR3 length equals 15 residues. Germline V gene data show CDR1 as LNHDA and CDR2 as SQIVND (reference sequence). V lost 3 bases, J lost 0 bases, and 11 bases lay in between. CDR3 nucleotides: TGTGCCAGTAGTATTACAAGTTTAGCTAACTATGGCTACACCTTC. It yields the protein CASSITSLANYGYTF.

This chain uses TRBV7-3 with TRBJ2-2; TRBD1 aligns across 9 bases. CDR3 length equals 15 residues. Trimming removed 3 bases from V and 7 bases from J; junction bases left unmatched: 6. From germline, CDR1 is SGHTA and CDR2 FQGTGA. CDR3: CASSFRDRAGGELFF. The CDR3 nucleotides read TGTGCCAGCAGCTTCCGGGACAGGGCTGGCGGGGAGCTGTTTTTT.

This sequence joins TRBV7-9 and TRBJ2-7; D gene ambiguous. Germline V gene sequence: CDR1 SEHNR, CDR2 FQNEAQ (reference sequence). This CDR3 region has 16 residues. The V end lost 5 bases, the J end lost 4 bases, and 21 bases lay between the germline ends. CDR3 residues: CASSTTRTDSEYEQYF. The CDR3 region has the DNA TGTGCCAGCAGCACGACCCGGACCGATTCGGAATACGAGCAGTACTTC.

The CDR3 region is CASSYSRTGGPEAFF. The CDR3 bases are TGTGCCAGCAGTTACTCGAGGACAGGGGGCCCTGAAGCTTTCTTT. V and J are TRBV6-5 and TRBJ1-1; 11 bases map to TRBD1. The germline V gene encodes CDR1 MNHEY and CDR2 SVGAGI. Trimming at V came to 0 bases and at J to 6 bases, leaving 3 bases not matched to a gene. The CDR3 consists of 15 residues.

This chain connects TRBV27 to TRBJ2-7, with D tentatively TRBD1 or TRBD2 (6 bases each). The germline V gene encodes CDR1 MNHEY and CDR2 SMNVEV (reference sequence). This CDR3 is built from 15 residues. V was cut by 3 bases and J by 3 bases, with 15 bases left in between. The CDR3 bases are TGTGCCAGCAGTTTTGGAGGGGGAGAAGGCTACGAGCAGTACTTC. The encoded protein is CASSFGGGEGYEQYF.

CDR3: CASSLQGLAGVGEQFF. The CDR3 region has the DNA TGTGCCAGCAGCTTGCAGGGACTAGCGGGAGTAGGTGAGCAGTTCTTC. The chain recombines TRBV5-6 with TRBJ2-1; 14 positions agree with TRBD2. This CDR3 has 16 residues. Germline V lookup: CDR1 SGHDT, CDR2 YYEEEE. V lost 1 base to trimming and J lost 9 bases; unmatched junction nucleotides: 6.

This rearrangement joins TRBV19 to TRBJ1-4; D gene uncertain. The length of the CDR3 is 14 residues. Germline V CDR1 and CDR2: LNHDA, SQIVND (reference sequence). Trimming took off 1 base at V and 3 bases at J, with 6 bases between the two ends. In DNA form, the CDR3 reads TGTGCCAGTAGTATAGGGGTGTCTAATGAAAAACTGTTTTTT. Translation gives CASSIGVSNEKLFF.

The rearrangement joins TRBV27 to TRBJ2-5; 12 nucleotides agree with TRBD2. With V trimmed by 4 bases and J by 5 bases, 5 bases remained unmatched. This CDR3 region has 15 residues. Germline loops: CDR1 MNHEY, CDR2 SMNVEV (reference sequence). In DNA form, the CDR3 reads TGTGCCAGCAGTTCCCTAGCGGGAGGGAAGGAGACCCAGTACTTC. Its translation is CASSSLAGGKETQYF.

The chain employs TRBV5-4 and TRBJ2-1; TRBD2 agrees at 11 bases. The CDR3 spans 18 residues. V lost 0 bases to trimming and J lost 3 bases; unmatched junction nucleotides: 8. Looked up from germline, CDR1 is SGHNT and CDR2 is YYREEE (reference sequence). Here the CDR3 reads CASSLARGLAASYNEQFF. CDR3 DNA: TGTGCCAGCAGCTTGGCTCGGGGACTAGCGGCAAGCTACAATGAGCAGTTCTTC.

The rearrangement links TRBV27 to TRBJ2-6, with D perhaps TRBD2 (7 bases). Trimming shortened V by 7 bases and J by 4 bases, and 14 bases separated the two germline ends. The CDR3 covers 15 residues. The V gene's germline CDR1 is MNHEY and CDR2 SMNVEV (reference sequence). The CDR3: CASTLAGAGANVLTF. The CDR3 DNA is TGTGCCAGCACCTTGGCGGGGGCAGGGGCCAACGTCCTGACTTTC.

The chain couples TRBV6-1 to TRBJ1-5, with D possibly being TRBD1 (5 bases). Germline lookup yields CDR1 MNHNS and CDR2 SASEGT. The CDR3 totals 18 residues. Trimming removed 3 bases at V and 4 bases at J, with 22 bases between. CDR3 residues: CASSETGTPRYQNQPQHF. In DNA form, the CDR3 reads TGTGCCAGCAGTGAGACCGGGACGCCACGCTACCAAAATCAGCCCCAGCATTTT.

The chain has TRBV29-1 and TRBJ1-3; D is unresolved. V gave up 0 bases and J gave up 4 bases, with 7 bases separating them. Per germline, CDR1 SQVTM and CDR2 ANQGSEA. The CDR3 extends over 13 amino acids. Here the CDR3 DNA reads TGCAGCGTTGAAGATATAAGAGGAAACACCATATATTTT. It encodes CSVEDIRGNTIYF.

A single count supports this clone. The rearrangement joins TRBV9 to TRBJ2-5; 14 bases are shared with TRBD2. The CDR3 has 19 residues. V trimming: 3 bases; J trimming: 5 bases; junction bases outside the gene matches: 15. The germline V gene encodes CDR1 SGDLS and CDR2 YYNGEE. The CDR3: CASSGRPWTSGRTRETQYF. The CDR3 DNA reads as TGTGCCAGCAGCGGACGACCTTGGACTAGCGGGAGGACCAGGGAGACCCAGTACTTC.